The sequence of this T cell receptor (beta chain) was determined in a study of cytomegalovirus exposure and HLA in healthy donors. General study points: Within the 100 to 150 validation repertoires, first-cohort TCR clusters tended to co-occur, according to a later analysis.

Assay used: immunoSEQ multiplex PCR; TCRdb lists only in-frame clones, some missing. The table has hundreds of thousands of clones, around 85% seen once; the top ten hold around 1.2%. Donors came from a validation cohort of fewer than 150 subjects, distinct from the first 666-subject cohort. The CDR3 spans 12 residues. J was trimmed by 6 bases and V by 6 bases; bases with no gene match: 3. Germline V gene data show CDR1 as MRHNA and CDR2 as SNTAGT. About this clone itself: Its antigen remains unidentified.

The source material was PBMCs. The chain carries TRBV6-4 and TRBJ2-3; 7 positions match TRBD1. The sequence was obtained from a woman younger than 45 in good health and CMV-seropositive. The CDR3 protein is CASSGRGDTQYF. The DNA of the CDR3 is TGTGCCAGCAGCGGCAGGGGGGATACGCAGTATTTT.